Listed here is a single TCR beta chain. The sample belongs to a study of blood T cell repertoires in COVID-19. As for the study in general: Material from acute and convalescent COVID-19 was sourced from the United States, Italy and Spain.

The CDR3 has 11 amino acids. CDR1 is MNHNY, CDR2 SVGAGI, per germline (reference sequence). The V end was cut by 10 bases, the J end by 7 bases, with 11 bases between. The assay was immunoSEQ multiplex PCR, and TCRdb's table has in-frame clones only and misses some. The sample has around 170,000 clones; around 88% are singletons. The genes are TRBV6-6 and TRBJ2-1, with D perhaps TRBD2 (6 bases). Material for sequencing was peripheral blood. This TCR came from a woman in her 30s with acute or convalescent COVID-19. CDR3: CAIRGLNEQFF. CDR3 coding DNA: TGTGCCATTCGGGGGTTAAATGAGCAGTTCTTC.